This T cell receptor (beta chain) was found in a study of technical replicates of blood from a few donors. The V gene's germline CDR1 is SGHRS and CDR2 YFSETQ. This CDR3 region has 13 residues. The V gene lost 3 bases and the J gene lost 2 bases, with 8 bases spanning the gap. TCRdb keeps only in-frame clones here, not all; method: immunoSEQ multiplex PCR. The table lists just over 8,000 clones, roughly 90% of them singletons. This chain links TRBV5-1 with TRBJ2-5, with a possible D match to TRBD1 (5 bases). The sample taken for sequencing was PBMCs. The TCR sequence derives from a human donor in good health. DNA for the CDR3: TGCGCCAGCAGCTCTGGACAACAAGAGACCCAGTACTTC. Residues: CASSSGQQETQYF.